These T cell receptor beta chains were read from a single sample in a study of CD8+CD57+ T cells in acquired aplastic anemia. A single record per CDR3 protein comes from TCRdb applying MiXCR to the reads. The data contain around 150,000 distinct CDR3 sequences, 41% of them singletons. The sample taken for sequencing was sorted CD4+, CD8+, or CD8+CD57+ T cells (not recorded which) from PBMCs. These receptors were taken from a human donor in good health, serving as a control. Both conserved end residues are part of each CDR3. The order of the fields is V gene, clone size, CDR3 length, J gene, D gene, CDR3 protein, CDR3 DNA. A D gene is named only where the DNA matches it firmly. Only part of the rows carry a size: once, few, many, or a class if the clone is expanded.

>TRBV2|NA|16|TRBJ2-5|NA
CASSSRGIGTGETQYF
TGTGCCAGCAGTAGCAGGGGCATAGGTACCGGGGAGACCCAGTACTTC
>TRBV11-2|NA|16|TRBJ2-3|TRBD2
CASSTLAGGAGNTQYF
TGTGCCAGCAGCACCCTAGCGGGGGGGGCCGGGAATACGCAGTATTTT
>TRBV5-4|once|14|TRBJ1-4|NA
CASSRGDLPGKLLF
TGTGCCAGCAGCCGCGGGGATCTACCGGGAAAACTGCTTTTT
>TRBV20-1|NA|13|TRBJ1-2|NA
CSASGGAGYGYTF
TGCAGTGCTAGCGGGGGGGCAGGCTATGGCTACACCTTC
>TRBV19|many|14|TRBJ1-1|NA
CASRDSRVRTEAFF
TGTGCCAGTAGGGACAGCAGGGTGAGGACTGAAGCTTTCTTT
>TRBV10-2|NA|17|TRBJ1-5|TRBD1
CASSAGQGQPSNQPQHF
TGCGCCAGCAGTGCGGGACAGGGTCAACCCAGCAATCAGCCCCAGCATTTT
>TRBV11-2|NA|17|TRBJ1-5|NA
CASSPKARAVSNQPQHF
TGTGCCAGCAGCCCCAAAGCGAGGGCAGTTAGCAATCAGCCCCAGCATTTT
>TRBV5-4|NA|17|TRBJ2-3|TRBD2
CASSLVGLGGAADTQYF
TGTGCCAGCAGCTTGGTTGGACTAGGTGGAGCCGCAGATACGCAGTATTTT
>TRBV19|many|13|TRBJ1-5|NA
CASSDTSTQPQHF
TGTGCCAGTAGTGACACGTCCACGCAGCCCCAGCATTTT
>TRBV30|many|13|TRBJ1-1|NA
CAWSVRADTEAFF
TGTGCCTGGAGTGTACGGGCGGACACTGAAGCTTTCTTT
>TRBV29-1|once|12|TRBJ2-5|TRBD1
CSGITGGETQYF
TGCAGCGGGATTACAGGGGGAGAGACCCAGTACTTC
>TRBV7-9|NA|15|TRBJ1-3|TRBD1
CASSPTQDRGQTIYF
TGTGCCAGCAGTCCAACTCAGGACAGGGGGCAGACCATATATTTT
>TRBV24-1|NA|13|TRBJ2-1|NA
CASGEGGRNEQFF
TGTGCCTCGGGTGAGGGGGGTAGGAATGAGCAGTTCTTC
>TRBV7-2|many|12|TRBJ2-3|NA
CASSRTLDTQYF
TGTGCCAGCAGTCGTACTTTAGATACGCAGTATTTT
>TRBV19|many|17|TRBJ2-7|NA
CASSIMGHGLIGHEQYF
TGTGCCAGTAGTATTATGGGACACGGACTCATAGGCCACGAGCAGTACTTC
>TRBV20-1|few|10|TRBJ2-3|NA
CSGSTDTQYF
TGCAGCGGGAGCACAGATACGCAGTATTTT
>TRBV7-9|many|14|TRBJ2-1|NA
CASSLPPSYNEQFF
TGTGCCAGCAGCTTACCCCCCTCCTACAATGAGCAGTTCTTC
>TRBV7-9|many|13|TRBJ1-5|NA
CASSLGGGQPQHF
TGTGCCAGCAGCTTAGGGGGGGGACAGCCCCAGCATTTT
>TRBV10-3|many|17|TRBJ1-2|TRBD1
CAISELRGTGARYGYTF
TGTGCCATCAGTGAGTTGAGAGGGACAGGGGCGCGGTATGGCTACACCTTC
>TRBV10-1|NA|15|TRBJ2-1|TRBD2
CASSAGGPDYNEQFF
TGCGCCAGCAGCGCGGGAGGGCCTGATTACAATGAGCAGTTCTTC
>TRBV9|NA|13|TRBJ1-5|NA
CASSISTSNMQHF
TGTGCCAGCAGCATTTCGACTAGCAATATGCAGCATTTT
>TRBV5-1|many|14|TRBJ1-2|NA
CASSLDTANYGYTF
TGCGCCAGCAGCTTGGACACTGCTAACTATGGCTACACCTTC
>TRBV3-1|NA|18|TRBJ1-6|NA
CASSQEGILGGGTSPLHF
TGTGCCAGCAGCCAAGAGGGTATATTAGGAGGGGGAACTTCACCCCTCCACTTT
>TRBV11-1|many|17|TRBJ1-4|NA
CASSQRPWGNLNEKLFF
TGTGCCAGCAGCCAAAGACCGTGGGGCAACCTTAATGAAAAACTGTTTTTT
>TRBV12-3/TRBV12-4|many|14|TRBJ1-5|TRBD1
CASGETGGRQPQHF
TGTGCCAGCGGGGAAACAGGGGGTAGACAGCCCCAGCATTTT
>TRBV10-3|medium-sized|13|TRBJ1-2|NA
CAISSDSNYGYTF
TGTGCCATCAGCTCCGACAGTAACTATGGCTACACCTTC
>TRBV2|many|14|TRBJ2-1|NA
CAGGAGRSYNEQFF
TGTGCCGGGGGGGCCGGGCGCTCCTACAATGAGCAGTTCTTC
>TRBV12-3/TRBV12-4|NA|13|TRBJ1-6|NA
CASSLMGNSPLHF
TGTGCCAGCAGTTTAATGGGGAATTCACCCCTCCACTTT
>TRBV20-1|NA|13|TRBJ2-1|NA
CSASTRGLNEQFF
TGCAGTGCCAGCACCCGGGGCTTGAATGAGCAGTTCTTC
>TRBV24-1|many|11|TRBJ2-3|NA
CATAGVDTQYF
TGTGCCACCGCCGGGGTAGATACGCAGTATTTT
>TRBV12-3/TRBV12-4|many|15|TRBJ2-5|TRBD2
CASSSIAGGGETQYF
TGTGCCAGCAGTTCGATAGCGGGAGGAGGGGAGACCCAGTACTTC
>TRBV24-1|many|14|TRBJ2-5|TRBD2
CATSGEGPWQTQYF
TGTGCCACCAGTGGGGAGGGTCCGTGGCAGACCCAGTACTTC
>TRBV2|many|14|TRBJ2-1|TRBD2
CASSPGTRERVEFF
TGTGCCAGCAGTCCGGGGACTAGGGAACGGGTAGAGTTCTTC
>TRBV29-1|NA|11|TRBJ2-7|NA
CSATVTGELYF
TGCAGCGCAACAGTAACCGGGGAGCTGTACTTC
>TRBV6-5|NA|14|TRBJ2-7|NA
CASSYGQTTYKQYF
TGTGCCAGCAGTTACGGGCAAACTACCTACAAGCAGTACTTC
>TRBV5-1|many|14|TRBJ2-3|NA
CASSLGGSTDTQYF
TGCGCCAGCAGCTTGGGGGGGTCCACAGATACGCAGTATTTT
>TRBV2|many|15|TRBJ1-5|TRBD1
CASRSGTVLNQPQHF
TGTGCCAGCAGGTCCGGGACAGTGCTCAATCAGCCCCAGCATTTT